This T cell receptor (beta chain) was captured in a study of blood T cell repertoires in COVID-19. Across the study: The United States, Italy and Spain provided the acute and convalescent COVID-19 samples.

Generated by immunoSEQ multiplex PCR, the TCRdb table keeps only in-frame clones and is missing some. The sample holds 250,000 or so clones; around 89% are singletons and the top ten take roughly 4.3%. This clone was picked up a small number of times. The CDR3 extends over 16 amino acids. V trimming: 5 bases; J trimming: 6 bases; junction bases outside the gene matches: 7. Germline V gene sequence: CDR1 SGHDN, CDR2 FVKESK. Participants, about 18 to 90 years old, spanned around 26 US areas. Sequencing was done on a sample of PBMCs or T cells enriched from blood (not recorded which). The chain carries TRBV14 and TRBJ2-1, with 13 bases lining up with TRBD2. This TCR came from a woman aged 25 to 39 with acute COVID-19. DNA for the CDR3: TGTGCCAGCAGCGAAGGACTAGCGGGAGCGGGCAATGAGCAGTTCTTC. It specifies CASSEGLAGAGNEQFF.